The rows below give T cell receptor beta chains drawn from one sample of a study of blood T cell repertoires in COVID-19. Assay: immunoSEQ multiplex PCR; the TCRdb copy retains only in-frame clones and omits some. The repertoire holds some 250,000 clones, with about four fifths as singletons. The sample consisted of peripheral blood. The receptors here all came from a man aged 50 to 59 with active or convalescent COVID-19. Both conserved end residues are part of each CDR3. A D gene is named only where the DNA matches it firmly. Clone size appears in some rows only: once, few, many, or a class for an expanded clone.

size: -; D: -; J: TRBJ2-3; V: TRBV13; length: 12; CDR3: CASSPRTDTQYF; DNA: TGTGCCAGCAGCCCCCGTACAGATACGCAGTATTTT
size: once; D: -; J: TRBJ2-2; V: TRBV9; length: 15; CDR3: CASSVSRGNTGELFF; DNA: TGTGCCAGCAGCGTGTCCAGGGGGAACACCGGGGAGCTGTTTTTT
size: once; D: -; J: TRBJ2-1; V: TRBV27; length: 15; CDR3: CASSPWGTNYNEQFF; DNA: TGTGCCAGCAGTCCCTGGGGGACAAATTACAATGAGCAGTTCTTC
size: -; D: -; J: TRBJ2-5; V: TRBV3-1/TRBV3-2; length: 15; CDR3: CASSQVYGSLETQYF; DNA: TGTGCCAGCAGCCAAGTTTACGGGTCTCTTGAGACCCAGTACTTC
size: -; D: TRBD1; J: TRBJ1-5; V: TRBV9; length: 15; CDR3: CASSVEGQRNQPQHF; DNA: TGTGCCAGCAGCGTAGAGGGACAGCGCAATCAGCCCCAGCATTTT
size: -; D: TRBD1; J: TRBJ2-4; V: TRBV18; length: 14; CDR3: CASSPSTGENIQYF; DNA: TGTGCCAGCTCACCCTCGACAGGGGAAAACATTCAGTACTTC
size: -; D: TRBD2; J: TRBJ2-3; V: TRBV7-6; length: 15; CDR3: CASSPLGGALDTQYF; DNA: TGTGCCAGCAGCCCGCTCGGGGGGGCCTTAGATACGCAGTATTTT
size: -; D: -; J: TRBJ2-7; V: TRBV4-3; length: 14; CDR3: CASSPGEGAYEQYF; DNA: TGCGCCAGCAGCCCCGGGGAGGGGGCCTACGAGCAGTACTTC
size: -; D: TRBD1; J: TRBJ1-2; V: TRBV6-5; length: 13; CDR3: CASKRDRGNGYTF; DNA: TGTGCCAGCAAAAGGGACAGGGGGAATGGCTACACCTTC
size: -; D: TRBD1; J: TRBJ2-5; V: TRBV7-2; length: 16; CDR3: CASSPGDRGLQETQYF; DNA: TGTGCCAGCAGCCCCGGGGACAGGGGGCTGCAAGAGACCCAGTACTTC
size: -; D: -; J: TRBJ2-3; V: TRBV4-2; length: 16; CDR3: CASSQGRRGSTDTQYF; DNA: TGTGCCAGCAGCCAAGGAAGGCGGGGAAGCACAGATACGCAGTATTTT
size: -; D: -; J: TRBJ2-7; V: TRBV15; length: 12; CDR3: CATSRARGEQYF; DNA: TGTGCCACCAGCAGAGCTCGGGGCGAGCAGTACTTC
size: -; D: TRBD1; J: TRBJ1-2; V: TRBV6-5; length: 12; CDR3: CASTRDRGSYTF; DNA: TGTGCCAGCACCCGGGACAGGGGGAGCTACACCTTC
size: few; D: TRBD2; J: TRBJ2-7; V: TRBV2; length: 15; CDR3: CASSRTSGGSYEQYF; DNA: TGTGCCAGCAGTCGGACTAGCGGGGGCTCCTACGAGCAGTACTTC
size: -; D: TRBD1; J: TRBJ2-5; V: TRBV25-1; length: 16; CDR3: CASSPGDGQGAETQYF; DNA: TGTGCCAGCAGTCCCGGCGATGGACAGGGGGCTGAGACCCAGTACTTC
size: -; D: -; J: TRBJ1-1; V: TRBV20-1; length: 13; CDR3: CSASSGRSAEAFF; DNA: TGCAGTGCTAGTTCGGGGAGGTCGGCTGAAGCTTTCTTT
size: -; D: -; J: TRBJ1-2; V: TRBV29-1; length: 14; CDR3: CSVETPSFNYGYTF; DNA: TGCAGCGTTGAAACCCCGAGCTTTAACTATGGCTACACCTTC
size: -; D: TRBD1; J: TRBJ2-6; V: TRBV5-4; length: 18; CDR3: CASSSSPGQSSGANVLTF; DNA: TGTGCCAGCAGCTCGAGTCCGGGACAGTCCTCTGGGGCCAACGTCCTGACTTTC
size: -; D: TRBD1; J: TRBJ1-6; V: TRBV30; length: 14; CDR3: CAWSSEQGNSPLHF; DNA: TGTGCCTGGAGTTCCGAACAGGGGAATTCACCCCTCCACTTT
size: -; D: TRBD2; J: TRBJ2-3; V: TRBV19; length: 14; CDR3: CASSWLADSDTQYF; DNA: TGTGCCAGTAGTTGGCTAGCGGACTCAGATACGCAGTATTTT
size: -; D: -; J: TRBJ1-1; V: TRBV3-1/TRBV3-2; length: 13; CDR3: CASSPGLGTEAFF; DNA: TGTGCCAGCAGCCCAGGGTTAGGCACTGAAGCTTTCTTT
size: few; D: -; J: TRBJ2-7; V: TRBV2; length: 14; CDR3: CASSEDTLSYEQYF; DNA: TGTGCCAGCAGTGAAGACACCTTGTCCTACGAGCAGTACTTC
size: -; D: -; J: TRBJ1-1; V: TRBV11-2; length: 14; CDR3: CASSWAGLDTEAFF; DNA: TGTGCCAGCAGCTGGGCAGGGCTTGACACTGAAGCTTTCTTT
size: once; D: TRBD2; J: TRBJ2-7; V: TRBV4-1; length: 20; CDR3: CASSPLGLAGGVHPFGEQYF; DNA: TGCGCCAGCAGCCCCCTTGGACTAGCGGGGGGGGTCCACCCCTTTGGAGAGCAGTACTTC
size: -; D: -; J: TRBJ1-1; V: TRBV28; length: 12; CDR3: CASRGGGTEAFF; DNA: TGTGCCAGCAGGGGGGGTGGCACTGAAGCTTTCTTT
size: -; D: TRBD1; J: TRBJ2-4; V: TRBV4-2; length: 17; CDR3: CASSQAAGTGSKNIQYF; DNA: TGTGCCAGCAGCCAAGCAGCGGGGACAGGGAGCAAAAACATTCAGTACTTC
size: once; D: TRBD2; J: TRBJ2-3; V: TRBV3-1/TRBV3-2; length: 17; CDR3: CASSEGGTSGGTDTQYF; DNA: TGTGCCAGCAGCGAAGGGGGGACTAGCGGGGGCACAGATACGCAGTATTTT
size: few; D: -; J: TRBJ2-5; V: TRBV2; length: 17; CDR3: CASSAVPPSRGQETQYF; DNA: TGTGCCAGCAGTGCCGTACCGCCTTCAAGAGGCCAAGAGACCCAGTACTTC
size: -; D: TRBD2; J: TRBJ2-3; V: TRBV27; length: 15; CDR3: CASSLLAGGTDTQYF; DNA: TGTGCCAGCAGTTTACTAGCGGGGGGGACAGATACGCAGTATTTT
size: -; D: TRBD1; J: TRBJ1-5; V: TRBV28; length: 16; CDR3: CASSTFRDRGRQPQHF; DNA: TGTGCCAGCAGCACCTTCCGGGACAGGGGGCGGCAGCCCCAGCATTTT
size: -; D: -; J: TRBJ1-5; V: TRBV19; length: 14; CDR3: CASSMLALNQPQHF; DNA: TGTGCCAGTAGTATGTTAGCGCTCAATCAGCCCCAGCATTTT